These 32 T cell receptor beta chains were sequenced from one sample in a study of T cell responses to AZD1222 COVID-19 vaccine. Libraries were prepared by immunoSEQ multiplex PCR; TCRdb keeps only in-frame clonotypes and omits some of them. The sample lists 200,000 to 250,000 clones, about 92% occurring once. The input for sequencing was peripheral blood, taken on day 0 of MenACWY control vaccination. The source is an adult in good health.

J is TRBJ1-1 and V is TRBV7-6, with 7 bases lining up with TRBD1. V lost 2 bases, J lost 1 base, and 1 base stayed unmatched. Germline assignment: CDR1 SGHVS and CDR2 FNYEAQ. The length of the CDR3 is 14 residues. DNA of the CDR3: TGTGCCAGCAGCTTAAGGACAGGGAACACTGAAGCTTTCTTT. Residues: CASSLRTGNTEAFF.

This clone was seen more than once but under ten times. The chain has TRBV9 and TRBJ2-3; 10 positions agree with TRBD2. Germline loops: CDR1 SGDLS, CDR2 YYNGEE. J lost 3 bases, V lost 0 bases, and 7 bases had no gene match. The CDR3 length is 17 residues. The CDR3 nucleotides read TGTGCCAGCAGCGTAGGCATAGCGGGGGGCCGGACAGATACGCAGTATTTT. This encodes CASSVGIAGGRTDTQYF.

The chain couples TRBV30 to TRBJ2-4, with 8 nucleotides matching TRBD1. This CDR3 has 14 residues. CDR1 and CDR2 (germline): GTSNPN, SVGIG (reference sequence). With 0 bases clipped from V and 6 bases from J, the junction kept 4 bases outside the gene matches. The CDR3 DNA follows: TGTGCCTGGAGTGTAACCAGGGGGCTAAACATTCAGTACTTC. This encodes CAWSVTRGLNIQYF.

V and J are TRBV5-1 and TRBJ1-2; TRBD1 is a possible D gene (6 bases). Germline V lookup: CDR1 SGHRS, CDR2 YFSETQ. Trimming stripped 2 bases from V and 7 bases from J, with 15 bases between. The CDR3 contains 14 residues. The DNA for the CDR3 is TGCGCCAGCAGCTTAGAAATCACAGGGCTTGGCTACACCTTC. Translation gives CASSLEITGLGYTF.

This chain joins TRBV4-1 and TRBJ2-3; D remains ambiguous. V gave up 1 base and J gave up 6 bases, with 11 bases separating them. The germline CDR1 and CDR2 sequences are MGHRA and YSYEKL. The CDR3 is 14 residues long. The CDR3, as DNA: TGCGCCAGCAGCCAAGTCAACGCCCGCGATACGCAGTATTTT. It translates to CASSQVNARDTQYF.

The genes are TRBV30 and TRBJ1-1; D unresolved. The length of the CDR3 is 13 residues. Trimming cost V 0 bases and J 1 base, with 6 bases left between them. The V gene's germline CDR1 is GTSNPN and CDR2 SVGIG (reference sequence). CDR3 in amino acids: CAWSVIKNTEAFF. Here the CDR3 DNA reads TGTGCCTGGAGTGTAATTAAGAACACTGAAGCTTTCTTT.

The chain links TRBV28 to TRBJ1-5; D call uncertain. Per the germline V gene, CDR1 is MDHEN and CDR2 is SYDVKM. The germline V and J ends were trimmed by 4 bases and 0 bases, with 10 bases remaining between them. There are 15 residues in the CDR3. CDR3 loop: CASSWARGSNQPQHF. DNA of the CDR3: TGTGCCAGCAGTTGGGCCCGGGGTAGCAATCAGCCCCAGCATTTT.

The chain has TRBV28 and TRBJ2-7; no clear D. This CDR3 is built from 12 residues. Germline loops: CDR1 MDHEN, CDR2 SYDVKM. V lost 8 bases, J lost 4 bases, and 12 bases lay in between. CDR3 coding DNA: TGTGCCAGCTGTGGCAGCCTGTACGAGCAGTACTTC. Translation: CASCGSLYEQYF.

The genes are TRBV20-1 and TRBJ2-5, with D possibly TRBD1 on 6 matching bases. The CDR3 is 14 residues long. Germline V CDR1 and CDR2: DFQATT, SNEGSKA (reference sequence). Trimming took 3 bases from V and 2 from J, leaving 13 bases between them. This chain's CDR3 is CSASGDTGQETQYF. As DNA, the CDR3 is TGCAGTGCTAGTGGGGACACCGGACAAGAGACCCAGTACTTC.

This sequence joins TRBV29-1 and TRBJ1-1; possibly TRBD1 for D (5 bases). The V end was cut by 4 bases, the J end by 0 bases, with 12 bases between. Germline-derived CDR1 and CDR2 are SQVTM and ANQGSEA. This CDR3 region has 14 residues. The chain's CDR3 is CSVVGAAMNTEAFF. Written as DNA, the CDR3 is TGCAGCGTTGTCGGGGCAGCGATGAACACTGAAGCTTTCTTT. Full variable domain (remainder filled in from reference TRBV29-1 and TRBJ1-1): SAVISQKPSRDICQRGTSLTIQCQVDSQVTMMFWYRQQPGQSLTLIATANQGSEATYESGFVIDKFPISRPNLTFSTLTVSNMSPEDSSIYLCSVVGAAMNTEAFFGQGTRLTVV.

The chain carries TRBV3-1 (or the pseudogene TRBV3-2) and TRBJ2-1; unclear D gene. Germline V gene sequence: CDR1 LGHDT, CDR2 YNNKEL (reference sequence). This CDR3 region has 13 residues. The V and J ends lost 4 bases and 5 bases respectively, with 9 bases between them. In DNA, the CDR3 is TGTGCCAGCAGCCTCTTAGGACACAATGAGCAGTTCTTC. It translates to CASSLLGHNEQFF.

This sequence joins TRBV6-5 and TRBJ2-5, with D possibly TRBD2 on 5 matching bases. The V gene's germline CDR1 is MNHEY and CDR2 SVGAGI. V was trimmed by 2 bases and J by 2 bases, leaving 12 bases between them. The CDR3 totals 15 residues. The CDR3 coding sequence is TGTGCCAGCAGTTACGCCCCATCGGGGCAAGAGACCCAGTACTTC. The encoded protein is CASSYAPSGQETQYF.

CDR3 in DNA: TGTGCCAGCAGCCGGGGGTTGAACACTGAAGCTTTCTTT. Protein sequence: CASSRGLNTEAFF. The rearrangement links TRBV4-2 to TRBJ1-1; maybe TRBD1 (5 bases). V was shortened by 4 bases and J by 0 bases, with 6 bases between the two germline ends. The CDR3 contains 13 residues. Germline lookup yields CDR1 LGHNA and CDR2 YNFKEQ.

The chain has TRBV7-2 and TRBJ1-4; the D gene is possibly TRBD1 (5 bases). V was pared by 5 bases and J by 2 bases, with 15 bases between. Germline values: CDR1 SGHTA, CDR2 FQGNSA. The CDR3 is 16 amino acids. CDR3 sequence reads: CASSPVPGATNEKLFF. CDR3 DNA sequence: TGTGCCAGCAGCCCAGTCCCCGGGGCCACTAATGAAAAACTGTTTTTT.

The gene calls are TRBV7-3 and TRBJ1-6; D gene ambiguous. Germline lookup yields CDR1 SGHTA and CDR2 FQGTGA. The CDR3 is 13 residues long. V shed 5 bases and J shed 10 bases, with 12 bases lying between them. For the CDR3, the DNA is TGTGCCAGCAGCGCACGCCGGGGATCACCCCTCCACTTT. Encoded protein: CASSARRGSPLHF.

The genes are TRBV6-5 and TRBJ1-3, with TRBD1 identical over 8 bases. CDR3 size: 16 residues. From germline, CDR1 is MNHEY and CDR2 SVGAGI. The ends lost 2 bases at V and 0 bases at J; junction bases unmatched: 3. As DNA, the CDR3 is TGTGCCAGCAGTTACGACAGGGGCAGCTCTGGAAACACCATATATTTT. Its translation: CASSYDRGSSGNTIYF.

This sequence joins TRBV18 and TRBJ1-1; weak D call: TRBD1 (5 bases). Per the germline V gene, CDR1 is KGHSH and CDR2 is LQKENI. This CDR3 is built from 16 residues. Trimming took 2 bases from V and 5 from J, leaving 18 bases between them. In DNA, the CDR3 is TGTGCCAGCTCACCATCCGGACAACTAGGGTTGACTGAAGCTTTCTTT. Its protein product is CASSPSGQLGLTEAFF.

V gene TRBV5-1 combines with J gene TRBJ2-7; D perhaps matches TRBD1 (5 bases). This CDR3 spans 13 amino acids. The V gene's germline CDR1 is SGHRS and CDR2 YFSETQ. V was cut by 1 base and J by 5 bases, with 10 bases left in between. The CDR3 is CASSLQGQDEQYF. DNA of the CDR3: TGCGCCAGCAGCTTGCAGGGCCAGGACGAGCAGTACTTC.

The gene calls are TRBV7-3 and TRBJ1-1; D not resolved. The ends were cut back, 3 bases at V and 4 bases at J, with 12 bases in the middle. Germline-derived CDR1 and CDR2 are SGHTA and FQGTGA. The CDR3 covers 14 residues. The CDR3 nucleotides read TGTGCCAGCAGCTTTTCGGCAGGTACCACTGAAGCTTTCTTT. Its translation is CASSFSAGTTEAFF.

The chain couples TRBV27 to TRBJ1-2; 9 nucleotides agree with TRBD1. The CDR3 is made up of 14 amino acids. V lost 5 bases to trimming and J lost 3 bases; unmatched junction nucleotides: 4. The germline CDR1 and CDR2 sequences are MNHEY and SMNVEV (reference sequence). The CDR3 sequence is CASSLTGGHYGYTF. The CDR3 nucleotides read TGTGCCAGCAGTCTCACAGGGGGCCACTATGGCTACACCTTC.

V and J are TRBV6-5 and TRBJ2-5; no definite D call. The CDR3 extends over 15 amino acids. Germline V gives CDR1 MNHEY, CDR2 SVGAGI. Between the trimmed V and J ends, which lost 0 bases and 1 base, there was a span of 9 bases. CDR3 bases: TGTGCCAGCAGTTACTCGCCTGGGATCCAAGAGACCCAGTACTTC. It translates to CASSYSPGIQETQYF.

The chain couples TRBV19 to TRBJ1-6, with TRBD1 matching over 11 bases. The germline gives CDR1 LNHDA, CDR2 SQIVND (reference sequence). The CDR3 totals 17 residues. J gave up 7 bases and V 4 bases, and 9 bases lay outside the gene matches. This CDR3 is CASSTRGQGVLNSPLHF. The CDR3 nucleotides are TGTGCCAGTAGTACCCGGGGACAGGGGGTACTCAATTCACCCCTCCACTTT.

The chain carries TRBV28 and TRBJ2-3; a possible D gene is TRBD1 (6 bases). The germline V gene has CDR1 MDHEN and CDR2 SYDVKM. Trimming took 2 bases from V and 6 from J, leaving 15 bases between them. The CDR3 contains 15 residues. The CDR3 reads CASSLASGGRDTQYF. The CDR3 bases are TGTGCCAGCAGTTTAGCCTCTGGGGGCCGGGATACGCAGTATTTT.

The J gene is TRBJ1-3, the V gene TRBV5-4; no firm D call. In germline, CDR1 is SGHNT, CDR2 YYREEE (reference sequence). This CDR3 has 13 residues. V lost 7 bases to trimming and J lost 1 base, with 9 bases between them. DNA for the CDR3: TGTGCCAGCGGGGAGGCGTCTGGAAACACCATATATTTT. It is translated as CASGEASGNTIYF.

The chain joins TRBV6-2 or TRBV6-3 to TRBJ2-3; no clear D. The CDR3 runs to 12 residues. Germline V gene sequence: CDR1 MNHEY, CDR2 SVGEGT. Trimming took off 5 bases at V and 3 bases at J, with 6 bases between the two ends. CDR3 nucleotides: TGTGCCAGCAGTACAGCAACAGATACGCAGTATTTT. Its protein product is CASSTATDTQYF.

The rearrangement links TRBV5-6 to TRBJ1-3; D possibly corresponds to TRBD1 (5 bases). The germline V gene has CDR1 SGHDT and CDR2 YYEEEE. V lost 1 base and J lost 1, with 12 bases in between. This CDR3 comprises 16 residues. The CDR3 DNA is TGTGCCAGCAGCTTGTTTCAGGGCACATCTGGAAACACCATATATTTT. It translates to CASSLFQGTSGNTIYF.

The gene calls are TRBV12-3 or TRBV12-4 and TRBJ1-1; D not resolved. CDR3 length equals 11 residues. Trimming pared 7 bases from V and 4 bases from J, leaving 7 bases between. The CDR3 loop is CASTLTTEAFF. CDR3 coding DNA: TGTGCCAGCACCTTGACCACTGAAGCTTTCTTT.

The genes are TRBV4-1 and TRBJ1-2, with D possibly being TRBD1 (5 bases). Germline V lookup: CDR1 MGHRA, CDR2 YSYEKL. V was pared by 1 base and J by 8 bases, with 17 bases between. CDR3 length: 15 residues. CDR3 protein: CASSQAVQTVGGYTF. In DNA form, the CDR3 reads TGCGCCAGCAGCCAAGCGGTACAGACAGTAGGAGGCTACACCTTC.

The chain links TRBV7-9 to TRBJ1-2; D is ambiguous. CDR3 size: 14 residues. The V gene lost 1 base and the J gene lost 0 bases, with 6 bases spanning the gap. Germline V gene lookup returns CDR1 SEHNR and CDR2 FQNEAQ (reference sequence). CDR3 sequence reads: CASSLVGPNYGYTF. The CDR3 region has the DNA TGTGCCAGCAGCTTAGTTGGGCCTAACTATGGCTACACCTTC. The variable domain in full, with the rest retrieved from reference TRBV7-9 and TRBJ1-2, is DTGVSQNPRHKITKRGQNVTFRCDPISEHNRLYWYRQTLGQGPEFLTYFQNEAQLEKSRLLSDRFSAERPKGSFSTLEIQRTEQGDSAMYLCASSLVGPNYGYTFGSGTRLTVV.

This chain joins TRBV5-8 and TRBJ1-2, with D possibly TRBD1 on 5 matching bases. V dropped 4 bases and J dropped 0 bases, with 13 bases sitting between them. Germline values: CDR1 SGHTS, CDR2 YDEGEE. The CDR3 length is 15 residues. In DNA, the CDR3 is TGTGCCAGCAGCCCTAGGGGAGCGGCTAACTATGGCTACACCTTC. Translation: CASSPRGAANYGYTF.

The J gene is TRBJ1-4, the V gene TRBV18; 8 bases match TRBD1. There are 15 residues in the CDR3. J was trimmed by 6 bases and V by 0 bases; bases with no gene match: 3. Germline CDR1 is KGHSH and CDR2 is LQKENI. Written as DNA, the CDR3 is TGTGCCAGCTCACCACCGGGACAGGCGGATGAAAAACTGTTTTTT. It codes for CASSPPGQADEKLFF. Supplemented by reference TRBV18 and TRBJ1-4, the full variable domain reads NAGVMQNPRHLVRRRGQEARLRCSPMKGHSHVYWYRQLPEEGLKFMVYLQKENIIDESGMPKERFSAEFPKEGPSILRIQQVVRGDSAAYFCASSPPGQADEKLFFGSGTQLSVL.

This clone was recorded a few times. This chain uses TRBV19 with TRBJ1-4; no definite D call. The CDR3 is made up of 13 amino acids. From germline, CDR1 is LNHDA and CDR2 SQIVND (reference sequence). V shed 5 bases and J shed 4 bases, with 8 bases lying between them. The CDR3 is CASSDQINEKLFF. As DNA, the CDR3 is TGTGCCAGTAGTGACCAGATTAATGAAAAACTGTTTTTT.